One sample yielded the 17 T cell receptor beta chains listed below, sequenced in a study of blood T cell repertoires in COVID-19. Generated by immunoSEQ multiplex PCR, the TCRdb table keeps only in-frame clones and is missing some. This table has some 160,000 clones, roughly 80% appearing once. Sequencing input: peripheral blood. The receptors were sampled from a human donor in a cohort sampled during active COVID-19.

The CDR3 nucleotides read TGTGCCAGCAGTTTTTTAGCGGGAGGGCCTCCCTACGAGCAGTACTTC. It translates to CASSFLAGGPPYEQYF. The chain is built from TRBV28 and TRBJ2-7; 11 bases align to TRBD2. Germline assignment: CDR1 MDHEN and CDR2 SYDVKM. With 3 bases clipped from V and 2 bases from J, the junction kept 6 bases outside the gene matches. The CDR3 loop spans 16 amino acids. The variable domain in full, completed from reference TRBV28 and TRBJ2-7, reads DVKVTQSSRYLVKRTGEKVFLECVQDMDHENMFWYRQDPGLGLRLIYFSYDVKMKEKGDIPEGYSVSREKKERFSLILESASTNQTSMYLCASSFLAGGPPYEQYFGPGTRLTVT.

The chain has TRBV11-2 and TRBJ2-1; no definite D call. Trimming shortened V by 2 bases and J by 1 base, and 15 bases separated the two germline ends. Per the germline V gene, CDR1 is SGHAT and CDR2 is FQNNGV. The CDR3 sequence is 17 residues long. The CDR3 nucleotides read TGTGCCAGCAGCTTAAGAAGAGGAGAGGAGTCCTACAATGAGCAGTTCTTC. Protein: CASSLRRGEESYNEQFF.

This clone showed up just once. The CDR3 sequence is CASRLCDKPSYNSPLHF. CDR3 coding DNA: TGTGCAAGTCGCTTGTGTGACAAGCCATCCTATAATTCACCCCTCCACTTT. The gene calls are TRBV12-2 and TRBJ1-6; the DNA was not compared with TRBD1, the D call given in the table. TRBV12-2 is a recognized pseudogene. This CDR3 region has 17 residues.

This chain joins TRBV7-2 and TRBJ1-2, with D perhaps TRBD1 (5 bases). V gave up 5 bases and J gave up 8 bases, with 18 bases separating them. Germline assignment: CDR1 SGHTA and CDR2 FQGNSA. The CDR3 spans 14 residues. CDR3 DNA sequence: TGTGCCAGCAGCACCCGGGACCGCGGAGGGGGCTACACCTTC. This sequence encodes CASSTRDRGGGYTF.

This chain uses TRBV5-1 with TRBJ2-4, with 7 bases aligning to TRBD1. The CDR3 has 12 amino acids. V was clipped by 4 bases and J by 8 bases; unmatched bases: 3. CDR1 and CDR2 (germline): SGHRS, YFSETQ. CDR3 nucleotides: TGCGCCAGCAGCCCCGGACAGGACATTCAGTACTTC. Translated: CASSPGQDIQYF.

J is TRBJ1-2 and V is TRBV27, with D maybe TRBD1 (5 bases). Per germline, CDR1 MNHEY and CDR2 SMNVEV (reference sequence). V was shortened by 0 bases and J by 8 bases, with 13 bases between the two germline ends. There are 14 residues in the CDR3. CDR3 nucleotides: TGTGCCAGCAGTTTATCGGCAGGGAGGGGCGGCTACACCTTC. Translating it yields CASSLSAGRGGYTF.

The rearrangement links TRBV4-1 to TRBJ2-3; D is perhaps TRBD2 (6 bases). Germline values: CDR1 MGHRA, CDR2 YSYEKL. V dropped 1 base and J dropped 1 base, with 15 bases sitting between them. The CDR3 has 17 amino acids. This CDR3 reads CASSQGAWEERTDTQYF. Written as DNA, the CDR3 is TGCGCCAGCAGCCAAGGGGCGTGGGAGGAACGCACAGATACGCAGTATTTT.

With respect to this clone: The identical CDR3 is also encoded by other nucleotide sequences in the sample. The chain carries TRBV10-3 and TRBJ1-1; D perhaps matches TRBD1 (6 bases). CDR1 and CDR2 from the germline V gene are ENHRY and SYGVKD. This CDR3 is built from 14 residues. V lost 2 bases and J lost 0, with 7 bases in between. The chain's CDR3 is CAISERTVNTEAFF. CDR3 DNA: TGTGCCATCAGTGAGCGGACAGTGAACACTGAAGCTTTCTTT.

This clone was observed a few times. This rearrangement joins TRBV19 to TRBJ1-4; TRBD1 might be the D (6 bases). This CDR3 has 16 amino acids. Germline V gene sequence: CDR1 LNHDA, CDR2 SQIVND (reference sequence). The V end was cut by 5 bases, the J end by 2 bases, with 15 bases between. CDR3 region: CASSGRQASTNEKLFF. Written as DNA, the CDR3 is TGTGCCAGTAGTGGTAGACAGGCGAGCACTAATGAAAAACTGTTTTTT.

The V gene is TRBV7-6, the J gene TRBJ2-5; unclear D gene. Trimming took 5 bases from V and 1 from J, leaving 11 bases between them. This CDR3 comprises 14 residues. Germline V gene lookup returns CDR1 SGHVS and CDR2 FNYEAQ. CDR3 protein: CASSPRQIQETQYF. The DNA for the CDR3 is TGTGCCAGCAGCCCGCGACAAATCCAAGAGACCCAGTACTTC.

The chain recombines TRBV4-2 with TRBJ2-7; D perhaps matches TRBD1 (5 bases). Trimming took 1 base from V and 2 from J, leaving 6 bases between them. The CDR3 extends over 13 amino acids. Germline V gene sequence: CDR1 LGHNA, CDR2 YNFKEQ. Written as DNA, the CDR3 is TGTGCCAGCAGCCAAGGGGGCCCCTACGAGCAGTACTTC. This encodes CASSQGGPYEQYF.

V is TRBV5-6 and J is TRBJ2-7; 9 positions agree with TRBD1. In germline, CDR1 is SGHDT, CDR2 YYEEEE. Trimming took 4 bases from V and 2 from J; bases not matched to a gene: 10. This CDR3 spans 16 amino acids. The CDR3 DNA reads TGTGCCAGCAGCCCCTCAGGGACAGGGCAACCCTACGAGCAGTACTTC. Its protein product is CASSPSGTGQPYEQYF.

This chain joins TRBV5-1 and TRBJ1-1; TRBD1 aligns across 9 bases. V lost 5 bases, J lost 5 bases, and 7 bases stayed unmatched. Germline V gene sequence: CDR1 SGHRS, CDR2 YFSETQ. The CDR3 has 14 amino acids. CDR3 in DNA: TGCGCCAGCAGTTATCAGGACAGGGGAACTGAAGCTTTCTTT. Protein sequence: CASSYQDRGTEAFF.

The DNA of the CDR3 is TGTGCCAGCAGTTATCTGAATCAGGGTGGCTACACCTTC. Protein: CASSYLNQGGYTF. V is TRBV6-5 and J is TRBJ1-2; D possibly corresponds to TRBD1 (5 bases). The CDR3 is 13 amino acids. Trimming left V 3 bases short and J 7 bases short, with 12 bases between. Germline CDR1 reads MNHEY; CDR2 reads SVGAGI.

The chain joins TRBV28 to TRBJ2-6, with D possibly TRBD2 on 7 matching bases. The CDR3 totals 16 residues. Trimming pared 2 bases from V and 4 bases from J, leaving 12 bases between. Germline CDR1 and CDR2: MDHEN and SYDVKM. The CDR3 loop is CASSLGRGAGANVLTF. CDR3 coding DNA: TGTGCCAGCAGTTTAGGACGGGGGGCGGGGGCCAACGTCCTGACTTTC.

The gene calls are TRBV18 and TRBJ2-7; D is possibly TRBD1 (6 bases). Trimming pared 3 bases from V and 3 bases from J, leaving 21 bases between. The germline gives CDR1 KGHSH, CDR2 LQKENI. This CDR3 spans 17 amino acids. DNA for the CDR3: TGTGCCAGCTCACCTGCTATACCCGGACAGAGAGTCTACGAGCAGTACTTC. Residues: CASSPAIPGQRVYEQYF.

This clone has just one count. This sequence joins TRBV5-6 and TRBJ1-1, with D tentatively TRBD1 (6 bases). CDR1 and CDR2 from the germline V gene are SGHDT and YYEEEE. The CDR3 loop spans 16 amino acids. Trimming took off 4 bases at V and 4 bases at J, with 20 bases between the two ends. As DNA, the CDR3 is TGTGCCAGCAGCGCGCTCCGGGACACAGCGGCCACTGAAGCTTTCTTT. It yields the protein CASSALRDTAATEAFF.